These T cell receptor beta chains were read from a single sample in a study of T cells in Graves' hyperthyroidism and ophthalmopathy. TCRdb recomputed calls from the multiplex PCR reads with MiXCR, one row per CDR3 protein. The sample lists some 500,000 distinct CDR3 sequences, 13% to 15% occurring once. Material for sequencing was blood. Every receptor here comes from a woman between 18 and 29 years old with Graves' hyperthyroidism. Both conserved end residues are part of each CDR3. The order of the fields is D gene, J gene, clone size, V gene, CDR3 protein, CDR3 DNA. D genes are given only for firm matches. The listing skips clone size in some rows; elsewhere it reads once, few, many or a size class.

d_call: -; j_call: TRBJ2-7; clone_size: many; v_call: TRBV20-1; cdr3_aa: CSAARTSVSGEQYF; cdr3_nt: TGCAGTGCTGCCCGGACTTCCGTGAGTGGCGAGCAGTACTTC
d_call: TRBD1; j_call: TRBJ1-1; clone_size: -; v_call: TRBV19; cdr3_aa: CASDGTGWNTEAFF; cdr3_nt: TGTGCCAGTGACGGGACAGGGTGGAACACTGAAGCTTTCTTT
d_call: -; j_call: TRBJ2-2; clone_size: -; v_call: TRBV29-1; cdr3_aa: CSVVQNTGELFF; cdr3_nt: TGCAGCGTTGTTCAGAACACCGGGGAGCTGTTTTTT
d_call: TRBD2; j_call: TRBJ2-3; clone_size: many; v_call: TRBV6-5; cdr3_aa: CASSYEGLAGASTDTQYF; cdr3_nt: TGTGCCAGCAGTTACGAAGGACTAGCGGGAGCATCCACAGATACGCAGTATTTT
d_call: -; j_call: TRBJ2-7; clone_size: -; v_call: TRBV7-9; cdr3_aa: CASSLDGTPRGCEQYF; cdr3_nt: TGTGCCAGCAGCTTAGACGGGACGCCAAGGGGTTGCGAGCAGTACTTC
d_call: TRBD2; j_call: TRBJ2-7; clone_size: many; v_call: TRBV7-2; cdr3_aa: CASSAGLAGTYEQYF; cdr3_nt: TGTGCCAGCAGCGCGGGACTAGCGGGGACCTACGAGCAGTACTTC
d_call: TRBD2; j_call: TRBJ2-7; clone_size: many; v_call: TRBV25-1; cdr3_aa: CASSGSGRAGYEQYF; cdr3_nt: TGTGCCAGCAGTGGTAGCGGGAGGGCCGGTTACGAGCAGTACTTC
d_call: -; j_call: TRBJ2-5; clone_size: many; v_call: TRBV19; cdr3_aa: CATAPGTGYDGETQYF; cdr3_nt: TGTGCCACGGCACCAGGCACGGGATATGATGGAGAGACCCAGTACTTC
d_call: TRBD1; j_call: TRBJ1-2; clone_size: -; v_call: TRBV4-1; cdr3_aa: CASSLGQGENYGYTF; cdr3_nt: TGCGCCAGCAGCCTCGGACAGGGGGAAAACTATGGCTACACCTTC
d_call: -; j_call: TRBJ2-1; clone_size: many; v_call: TRBV18; cdr3_aa: CASSPANEQFF; cdr3_nt: TGTGCCAGCTCACCGGCCAATGAGCAGTTCTTC